This entry is about one T cell receptor beta chain. This clone appeared a single time. Its specific antigen is unknown. Per-base qualities were not stored, and no clone one base away is much larger. Each collaborating institution followed its own protocols to collect whole blood in K2EDTA tubes. For TCRbeta analysis, collaborators shipped samples in one of three forms: frozen whole blood, isolated PBMCs, or DNA extracted from either of those sample types. The immunoSEQ Assay, a bias-controlled multiplex PCR, was used to amplify TCRbeta CDR3 regions from genomic DNA. Per the source publication's procedure: Within the assay, amplification of reference gene primers was used to estimate how many nucleated cells each sample contained. To quantify the absolute abundance of each unique TCRbeta CDR3 rearrangement, sequence reads were collapsed and filtered. Productive Simpson clonality was computed per sample as the square root of Simpson's diversity index over productive rearrangements. The table was pulled from immuneACCESS by TCRdb, which kept in-frame rearrangements only. Such tables lose some clones; where checked, under half of the loss comes from unresolved V genes, and the rest has no known cause. V and J calls and clone size are copied from that table; D and trimming were computed from the DNA. The sample table records over 300,000 clones; around 88% of these occur just once. The top ten hold about 1.2% of the sample.

This sample was included in a study of blood T cell repertoires in COVID-19 (dated by TCRdb to 2019 to 2021). Some background on the complete study: Samples from collaborators originated in the United States, Italy and Spain and spanned both the acute and convalescent phases of COVID-19. Where available, HLA class I and class II types were taken from metadata supplied by the sample provider and were not determined by assay-based typing. The repertoires were released in a freely available public database intended as a resource for research on the immune response to SARS-CoV-2. Sample metadata almost always included a de-identified subject ID, COVID-19 status, age in years and sex. The material from the prospective study consisted of cDNA or gDNA derived from T cells, B-cell-depleted T cells, or PBMCs. Subjects who had been exposed to COVID-19, were actively infected with it, or had recovered from it provided the deeply sampled blood TCRbeta repertoires that made up the dataset. Samples were obtained from the ongoing ImmuneRACE study (first 160 participants) and from over a thousand subjects provided by 6 global collaborators.

What the research found in general, with its limitations: How much clinical and demographic metadata was included differed by source and by participant, and the metadata was provided uncurated.

The germline V gene (reference sequence) gives CDR1 as MNHEY and CDR2 as SMNVEV. V loses 6 bases of germline sequence and J loses 0 bases, and the interval between the two ends is 15 bases. The CDR3 holds 16 amino acids from the cysteine to the phenylalanine. Solely the CDR3 DNA is kept, with 48 bases framed from the first base. This TCR was sampled from a woman between 45 and 60 years old with acute or convalescent COVID-19. The chain is assembled from TRBV27 and TRBJ2-1; the D gene is perhaps TRBD2, on 6 matching bases. Sequenced material: peripheral blood. The CDR3: CASSLSLAPSYNEQFF. The nucleotides read TGTGCCAGCAGCCTCTCGCTAGCGCCCTCCTACAATGAGCAGTTCTTC.